Below, 4 T cell receptor beta chains from the same sample are listed, as sequenced in a study of blood T cell repertoires in COVID-19. Method: immunoSEQ multiplex PCR; TCRdb's copy keeps in-frame clones and lacks some. The table records more than 95,000 clones, approximately 85% of them present only once. Sequenced input: peripheral blood. Source of these receptors: a man aged 60-69 years with acute or convalescent COVID-19.

The genes are TRBV11-3 and TRBJ2-1, with D possibly matching TRBD2 (6 bases). The germline V and J ends were trimmed by 0 bases and 4 bases, with 19 bases remaining between them. This CDR3 spans 18 amino acids. Germline assignment: CDR1 SGHNT and CDR2 YENEEA. CDR3 sequence: CASSLENSARGLYNEQFF. The CDR3 DNA follows: TGTGCCAGCAGCTTAGAAAATAGCGCGCGGGGCCTATACAATGAGCAGTTCTTC. The full variable domain, with the rest looked up from reference TRBV11-3 and TRBJ2-1, is EAGVVQSPRYKIIEKKQPVAFWCNPISGHNTLYWYLQNLGQGPELLIRYENEEAVDDSQLPKDRFSAERLKGVDSTLKIQPAELGDSAVYLCASSLENSARGLYNEQFFGPGTRLTVL.

The rearrangement links TRBV3-1 (or the pseudogene TRBV3-2) to TRBJ2-2, with D hard to call. Germline CDR1 and CDR2: LGHDT and YNNKEL (reference sequence). The CDR3 is 16 residues long. The V and J ends lost 1 base and 0 bases respectively, with 9 bases between them. The CDR3 here is CASSQAVPSNTGELFF. The CDR3 nucleotides are TGTGCCAGCAGCCAAGCAGTCCCTTCGAACACCGGGGAGCTGTTTTTT.

This chain connects TRBV5-4 to TRBJ1-2; 11 nucleotides match TRBD1. Losses at the gene ends were 5 bases for V and 4 bases for J; bases not matched to a gene: 7. Germline assignment: CDR1 SGHNT and CDR2 YYREEE (reference sequence). This CDR3 is 15 amino acids long. CDR3 region: CASRLPGQGGYGYTF. The CDR3 nucleotides are TGTGCCAGCAGGTTACCGGGACAGGGGGGCTATGGCTACACCTTC.

The chain links TRBV7-9 to TRBJ1-5, with D tentatively TRBD1 (5 bases). Germline V gene lookup returns CDR1 SEHNR and CDR2 FQNEAQ (reference sequence). This CDR3 comprises 15 residues. The germline V and J ends were trimmed by 1 base and 0 bases, with 7 bases remaining between them. CDR3 residues: CASSLVGDSNQPQHF. CDR3 nucleotides: TGTGCCAGCAGCTTAGTAGGGGATAGCAATCAGCCCCAGCATTTT.